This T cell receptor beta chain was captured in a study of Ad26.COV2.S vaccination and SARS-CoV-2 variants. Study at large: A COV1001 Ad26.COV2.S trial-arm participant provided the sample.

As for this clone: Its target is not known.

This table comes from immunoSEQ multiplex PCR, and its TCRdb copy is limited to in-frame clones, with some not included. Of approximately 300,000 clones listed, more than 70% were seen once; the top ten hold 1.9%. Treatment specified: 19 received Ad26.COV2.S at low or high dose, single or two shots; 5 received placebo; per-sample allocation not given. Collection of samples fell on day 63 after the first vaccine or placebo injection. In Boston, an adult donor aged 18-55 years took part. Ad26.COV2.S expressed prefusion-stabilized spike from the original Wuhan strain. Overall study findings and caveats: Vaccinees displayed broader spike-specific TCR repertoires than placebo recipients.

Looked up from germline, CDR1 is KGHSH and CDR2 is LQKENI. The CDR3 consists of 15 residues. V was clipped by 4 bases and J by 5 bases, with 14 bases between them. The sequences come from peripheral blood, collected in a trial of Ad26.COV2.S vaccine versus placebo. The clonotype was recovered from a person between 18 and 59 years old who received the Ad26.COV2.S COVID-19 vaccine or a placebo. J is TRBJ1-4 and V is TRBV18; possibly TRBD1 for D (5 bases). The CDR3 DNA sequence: TGTGCCAGCTCACGGACCGGGGCGAAGAATGAAAAACTGTTTTTT. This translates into CASSRTGAKNEKLFF.